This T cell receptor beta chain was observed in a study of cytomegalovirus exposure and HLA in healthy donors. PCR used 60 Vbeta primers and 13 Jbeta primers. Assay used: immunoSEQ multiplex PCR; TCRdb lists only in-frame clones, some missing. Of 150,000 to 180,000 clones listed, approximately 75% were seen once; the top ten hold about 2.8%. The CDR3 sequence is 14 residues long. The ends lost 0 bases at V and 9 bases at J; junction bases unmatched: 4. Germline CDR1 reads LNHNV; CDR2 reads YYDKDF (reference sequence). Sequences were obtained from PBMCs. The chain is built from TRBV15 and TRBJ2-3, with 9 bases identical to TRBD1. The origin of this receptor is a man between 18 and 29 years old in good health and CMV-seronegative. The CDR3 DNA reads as TGTGCCACCAGCAGAGATTACAGGGGGCGAACGCAGTATTTT. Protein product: CATSRDYRGRTQYF.